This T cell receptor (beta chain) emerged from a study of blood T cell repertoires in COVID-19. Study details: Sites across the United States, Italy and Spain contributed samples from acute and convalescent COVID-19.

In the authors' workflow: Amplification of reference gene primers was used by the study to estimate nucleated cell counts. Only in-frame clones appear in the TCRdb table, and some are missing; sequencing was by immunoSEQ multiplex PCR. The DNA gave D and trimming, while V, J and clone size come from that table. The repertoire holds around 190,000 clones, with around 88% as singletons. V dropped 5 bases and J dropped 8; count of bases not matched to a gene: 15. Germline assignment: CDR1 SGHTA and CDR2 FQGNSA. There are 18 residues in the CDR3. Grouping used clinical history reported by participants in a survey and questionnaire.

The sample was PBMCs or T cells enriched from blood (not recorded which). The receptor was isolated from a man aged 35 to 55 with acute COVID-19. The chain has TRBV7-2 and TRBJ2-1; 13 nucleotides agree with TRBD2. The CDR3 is CASSHSGTSGKWGDEQFF. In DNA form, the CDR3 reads TGTGCCAGCAGCCATTCCGGGACTAGCGGGAAATGGGGCGATGAGCAGTTCTTC. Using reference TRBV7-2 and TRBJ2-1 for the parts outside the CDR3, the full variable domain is GAGVSQSPSNKVTEKGKDVELRCDPISGHTALYWYRQSLGQGLEFLIYFQGNSAPDKSGLPSDRFSAERTGGSVSTLTIQRTQQEDSAVYLCASSHSGTSGKWGDEQFFGPGTRLTVL.